This T cell receptor beta chain is from a study of shared clonotypes between healthy human individuals (TCRdb year 2020). Concerning the study at large: A couple of women and a few men aged 18 to 49 years were included in the cohort. For each donor, CD4 naive and CD4 memory were each run on three plates, CD8 naive on two plates, and CD8 memory on one plate. To estimate repertoire size and how much clonotypes are shared between individuals, the study performed deep sequencing of blood TCR repertoires from a handful of healthy adults. Different laboratories and diverse techniques were used to prepare libraries and sequence TCR repertoires, to increase sequencing depth and limit assay-specific biases. Each donor's leukapheresis produced roughly between roughly 0.85 and 9.5 billion PBMCs. Overall study results and their limits: Pairwise subsampling led to the expectation that sequencing depth would affect the degree of clonotype sharing among donors. Rarefaction of sorted-subset datasets indicated incomplete sequencing despite the large sequencing depth. Because the study included a small number of donors, the genetic and exposure-history diversity represented was limited. Compared with non-shared clonotypes, clonotypes shared by all four sorted-subset donors had higher generation probabilities. Sampling was restricted to blood, and TCR repertoires in tissues likely differ from the TCR repertoires found in blood. Estimated clonotype richness was generally larger for naive than for memory subsets. Sharing across several donors was observed for about 5% of naive CD4, 3.5% of naive CD8, roughly 2.4% of memory CD4, and about 0.38% of memory CD8 clonotypes.

Using the deep immunoSEQ assay, TCR CDR3 regions were amplified from genomic DNA by multiplex PCR. For each cell subset, the extracted genomic DNA was distributed evenly across all wells of several immunoSEQ 96-well plates, and each plate served as one replicate. For sorted subsets, each replicate PCR was loaded with about 0.2 ug genomic DNA, equivalent to about 30,000 T cell genomes. Purified libraries were quantified with a Qubit 3.0 fluorometer, sized on a Bioanalyzer 2100, and re-quantified with the KAPA Library Quantification kit. Each immunoSEQ 96-well plate was sequenced on its own single-read 150-cycle Illumina NextSeq 550 flow cell. Regarding the original processing steps: Because only junctional sequences without quality scores were contained in the immunoSEQ output, filtering matching that applied to full-length reads could not be performed. Sequences were annotated with PyIR, a Python wrapper for IgBLAST v1.9, and V/J genes and CDR3 were assigned using IMGT germline references. Reads with weak V/J assignments (E-value above 1e-6), missing CDR3, stop codons, out-of-frame junctions, or ambiguous translated residues were removed. V3J clonotypes were defined as sequences sharing the same inferred V gene, J gene, and CDR3 amino acid sequence. Percentage overlap between repertoires was computed as shared unique clonotypes divided by the size of the smaller repertoire. RTK rarefaction, the Chao1 estimator, and Recon v2.1 estimates of unobserved clonotypes were used to assess repertoire richness. Generation probabilities for all TCRbeta clonotypes obtained by the gDNA method from several donors were computed using OLGA. The table comes from immuneACCESS by way of TCRdb, which keeps in-frame sequences with V and J called. Part of the clones is missing from these tables; in studies checked, under half for an unresolved V gene and the rest for unknown reasons. The DNA gave D and trimming, while V, J and clone size come from that table. The sample has around 2.1 million clones on record, about 93% of them singletons. The ten largest clones capture roughly 1.7% of the sample.

The cysteine opens and the phenylalanine closes a CDR3 of 14 amino acids. CDR3 DNA only is kept here, 42 bases in frame from base 1. Trimming at the junction amounts to 1 base on V and 6 bases on J, and the germline ends lie 10 bases apart. CDR1 and CDR2 are drawn from the germline V gene: SGHRS, YFSETQ. CD8 naive samples were obtained by positive selection for CCR7 among CD45RO-negative cells, yielding a CD45RA+CCR7+ population from which TemRA cells were excluded. Healthy HIV-negative adults with no recently reported acute infections or vaccinations were included as donors. Every donor was a Caucasian adult residing in Nashville, Tennessee, USA. After blood collection by leukapheresis, PBMCs were isolated using Ficoll-Histopaque density gradient centrifugation and then cryopreserved in the vapor phase of liquid nitrogen. Analytical flow cytometry was used to check the purity and quantity of every magnetically sorted T cell population. Genomic DNA was isolated from every sorted fraction and measured by UV absorbance on a Nanodrop 2000c.

Notes on this clone: It lacks a known antigen. Within one base of it there is no much larger clone, and no base qualities were kept.

Recombination joined TRBV5-1 with TRBJ2-2; TRBD1 is perhaps the D gene, given 5 matching bases. Sequencing input: naive CD8+ T cells from PBMCs. The cell subset or site label, read with the paper, signifies: CD45RA+CCR7+. The TCR sequence derives from a man aged 18 to 29 in good health. Some clones in this sample may be carry-over from other donors' samples. The CDR3 reads as follows: CASSLTGPAGELFF. The DNA sequence follows: TGCGCCAGCAGCTTGACAGGCCCTGCCGGGGAGCTGTTTTTT.